A single sample gave rise to the 15 T cell receptor beta chains below, sequenced in a study of cytomegalovirus exposure and HLA in healthy donors. The PCR used 60 Vbeta and 13 Jbeta primers. Sequencing was performed with immunoSEQ multiplex PCR; in TCRdb, only in-frame clones are kept and a portion is missing. Among about 120,000 clones listed, around four fifths were seen once. The sample consisted of PBMCs. The receptors were gathered from a human donor in good health.

This rearrangement joins TRBV5-6 to TRBJ2-3; D is ambiguous. Between the trimmed V and J ends, which lost 4 bases and 6 bases, there was a span of 9 bases. This CDR3 contains 12 residues. Germline CDR1 SGHDT, CDR2 YYEEEE. The CDR3 region is CASSLQLDTQYF. As DNA, the CDR3 is TGTGCCAGCAGCCTCCAACTGGATACGCAGTATTTT.

J is TRBJ2-3 and V is TRBV13; the D gene is possibly TRBD2 (6 bases). The germline gives CDR1 PRHDT, CDR2 FYEKMQ (reference sequence). The CDR3 loop spans 16 amino acids. The V end lost 5 bases, the J end lost 1 base, and 16 bases lay between the germline ends. CDR3 residues: CASSLRDSGGTDTQYF. CDR3 in DNA: TGTGCCAGCAGCCTCCGGGACTCGGGGGGCACAGATACGCAGTATTTT.

V usage is TRBV5-4 and J usage is TRBJ2-3, with TRBD2 matching over 7 bases. V gave up 2 bases and J gave up 5 bases; unmatched junction bases: 5. Germline loops: CDR1 SGHNT, CDR2 YYREEE (reference sequence). This CDR3 region has 14 residues. The CDR3 DNA reads TGTGCCAGCAGCTTTGGGGGGAGGGTAGATACGCAGTATTTT. This gives the protein CASSFGGRVDTQYF.

The J gene is TRBJ2-7, the V gene TRBV10-3; 8 nucleotides match TRBD1. Trimming cost V 6 bases and J 2 bases; bases outside gene matches: 6. CDR1 is ENHRY and CDR2 is SYGVKD in the germline V gene. The CDR3 totals 14 residues. CDR3 DNA: TGTGCCATCAGCCTGCGGGACAGGCCCTACGAGCAGTACTTC. This codes for CAISLRDRPYEQYF.

The chain joins TRBV4-1 to TRBJ1-2, with D tentatively TRBD1 (6 bases). The germline CDR1 and CDR2 sequences are MGHRA and YSYEKL. This CDR3 contains 14 residues. V was trimmed by 2 bases and J by 5 bases, leaving 12 bases between them. This chain's CDR3 is CASSQTGTLYGYTF. CDR3 nucleotide sequence: TGCGCCAGCAGCCAAACCGGGACACTTTATGGCTACACCTTC.

V usage is TRBV7-3 and J usage is TRBJ1-1; TRBD1 agrees at 10 bases. The CDR3 runs to 19 residues. The junction had 17 bases not matched to a gene; V was cut back by 4 bases and J by 3 bases. Germline V gene sequence: CDR1 SGHTA, CDR2 FQGTGA. The CDR3, as DNA: TGTGCCAGCAGCTCAGTCGTGAATAGAGCCGGGACAGGGGACACTGAAGCTTTCTTT. Encoded protein: CASSSVVNRAGTGDTEAFF.

The chain combines TRBV11-3 with TRBJ2-2, with TRBD2 as a possible D gene (6 bases). The germline V gene has CDR1 SGHNT and CDR2 YENEEA. The V end was cut by 5 bases, the J end by 6 bases, with 7 bases between. There are 12 residues in the CDR3. The CDR3 sequence: CASSAGSGELFF. In DNA, the CDR3 is TGTGCCAGCAGCGCGGGGTCCGGGGAGCTGTTTTTT.

The V and J genes are TRBV29-1 and TRBJ2-1, with TRBD2 identical over 12 bases. V shed 6 bases and J 1 base; nucleotides not matched to a gene: 4. In germline, CDR1 is SQVTM, CDR2 ANQGSEA. This CDR3 is built from 15 residues. CDR3 DNA sequence: TGCAGCGTAGATGGGACTAGCGGGTCCTACAATGAGCAGTTCTTC. Translating it yields CSVDGTSGSYNEQFF.

The V gene is TRBV7-9, the J gene TRBJ1-2; D perhaps matches TRBD1 (5 bases). The CDR3 is made up of 12 amino acids. V gave up 5 bases and J gave up 8 bases, with 12 bases separating them. Looked up from germline, CDR1 is SEHNR and CDR2 is FQNEAQ (reference sequence). The CDR3 coding sequence is TGTGCCAGCAGCCCCCAGGGATGGGGCTACACCTTC. Encoded protein: CASSPQGWGYTF.

This chain uses TRBV28 with TRBJ1-1; TRBD1 agrees at 9 bases. The trim removed 7 bases at V and 2 bases at J, leaving 5 bases unmatched. The germline V gene encodes CDR1 MDHEN and CDR2 SYDVKM. CDR3 length: 14 amino acids. CDR3 in amino acids: CASNGQGINTEAFF. The CDR3 DNA is TGTGCCAGCAACGGACAGGGGATCAACACTGAAGCTTTCTTT.

V gene TRBV7-2 combines with J gene TRBJ2-1, with D perhaps TRBD1 (6 bases). CDR1 is SGHTA, CDR2 FQGNSA, per germline. V was trimmed by 2 bases and J by 0 bases, leaving 11 bases between them. This CDR3 is built from 16 residues. For the CDR3, the DNA is TGTGCCAGCAGCTTAACCAGGGACAACTCCTACAATGAGCAGTTCTTC. This gives the protein CASSLTRDNSYNEQFF.

This clone was counted once. The rearrangement joins TRBV6-5 to TRBJ1-2; D not resolved. With 0 bases removed from V and 3 bases from J, the gap between germline ends came to 11 bases. The V gene's germline CDR1 is MNHEY and CDR2 SVGAGI. The CDR3 runs 15 residues. In nucleotides, the CDR3 is TGTGCCAGCAGTTACTCTTCCCGAGCTTACTATGGCTACACCTTC. The encoded protein is CASSYSSRAYYGYTF.

A remark on this clone: Sequence at one end of the junction differs from germline and may be a read error. The chain joins TRBV7-9 to TRBJ1-2, with TRBD1 as a possible D gene (6 bases). The germline gives CDR1 SEHNR, CDR2 FQNEAQ (reference sequence). The CDR3 runs 12 residues. The CDR3 region is CSSSWTDDGYTF. The CDR3 bases are TGTTCCAGCAGCTGGACAGACGATGGCTACACCTTC.

The chain links TRBV5-1 to TRBJ2-1, with a possible D match to TRBD2 (6 bases). CDR3 length equals 16 residues. V lost 4 bases and J 0 bases, leaving 14 bases between the germline ends. Germline V gene data show CDR1 as SGHRS and CDR2 as YFSETQ. The CDR3, as DNA: TGCGCCAGCAGCAAACGGCGGGACCACTCCTACAATGAGCAGTTCTTC. Amino acid sequence: CASSKRRDHSYNEQFF.

V is TRBV19 and J is TRBJ1-2, with unresolved D. V was cut by 6 bases and J by 5 bases, with 10 bases left in between. From germline, CDR1 is LNHDA and CDR2 SQIVND (reference sequence). The length of the CDR3 is 12 residues. DNA for the CDR3: TGTGCCAGTAGAAAAACAGAATATGGCTACACCTTC. Translated: CASRKTEYGYTF.